The 20 T cell receptor beta chains presented below share a single source sample, sequenced in a study of T cells expressing NK-cell markers. TCRdb reprocessed the 5' RACE reads; each CDR3 protein has one entry and no DNA is given. Here the sample table reports approximately 460,000 distinct CDR3 sequences. Material for sequencing was blood T cells: a sorted CD56 or NKG2C T cell subset, CD4+ or CD8+ T cells, or bulk PBMC T cells (not recorded which). These receptors all come from a woman aged 18-70 years in good health.

V gene TRBV28 combines with J gene TRBJ2-1; TCRdb lists TRBD1, though no DNA is available to test this call. In germline, CDR1 is MDHEN, CDR2 SYDVKM. This CDR3 spans 12 amino acids. The CDR3 protein is CASSKGGYEQFF.

The chain has TRBV2 and TRBJ1-3; the D call of TRBD1 rests on TCRdb alone, since no DNA is present to check it. Germline CDR1 is SNHLY and CDR2 is FYNNEI. The CDR3 consists of 15 residues. CDR3: CASSEGAGAGNTIFF.

The chain has TRBV12-5 and TRBJ1-1; the TRBD1 assignment by TCRdb is unverifiable without DNA. CDR3 size: 15 residues. The V gene's germline CDR1 is LGHNT and CDR2 FRNRAP. The CDR3 sequence: CASGFGTGGRTEAFF. Full variable domain (rest looked up from reference TRBV12-5 and TRBJ1-1): DARVTQTPRHKVTEMGQEVTMRCQPILGHNTVFWYRQTMMQGLELLAYFRNRAPLDDSGMPKDRFSAEMPDATLATLKIQPSEPRDSAVYFCASGFGTGGRTEAFFGQGTRLTVV.

This sequence joins TRBV6-5 and TRBJ2-6. CDR1 is MNHEY, CDR2 SVGAGI, per germline. The CDR3 contains 16 residues. CDR3 protein: CASSYGQDPGANVLTF.

The chain combines TRBV7-2 with TRBJ1-3; TCRdb calls TRBD1, which cannot be checked without DNA. Germline V gives CDR1 SGHTA, CDR2 FQGNSA. This CDR3 region has 16 residues. CDR3 protein: CASSYGTGRGWDTIYF.

The CDR3 reads CASSSRTGTSSYEQYF. The chain carries TRBV7-2 and TRBJ2-7; the TCRdb D gene call, TRBD1, has no DNA to confirm it. There are 16 residues in the CDR3. Germline V gene data show CDR1 as SGHTA and CDR2 as FQGNSA.

The genes are TRBV7-9 and TRBJ2-6; TCRdb returns TRBD1, unconfirmable since there is no DNA. Germline values: CDR1 SEHNR, CDR2 FQNEAQ (reference sequence). The CDR3 spans 15 residues. The CDR3: CASSPENRAPSFLTF.

This chain links TRBV20-1 with TRBJ1-5. This CDR3 region has 13 residues. Germline V lookup: CDR1 DFQATT, CDR2 SNEGSKA (reference sequence). CDR3 sequence: CSASSGSNQPQHF.

J is TRBJ2-2 and V is TRBV20-1; lacking DNA, the TRBD2 call made by TCRdb goes unchecked. The CDR3 covers 15 residues. CDR1 and CDR2 from the germline V gene are DFQATT and SNEGSKA (reference sequence). The CDR3 protein is CSARDTRLPPGELFF.

The genes are TRBV4-3 and TRBJ2-7; TCRdb indicates TRBD2, and absent DNA this call remains unverified. Germline lookup yields CDR1 LGHNA and CDR2 YSLEER. The CDR3 spans 17 residues. This CDR3 reads CASSQDFAGGPTYEQYF.

The chain combines TRBV20-1 with TRBJ1-2. The CDR3 length is 14 residues. Germline-derived CDR1 and CDR2 are DFQATT and SNEGSKA (reference sequence). CDR3 sequence: CSARDPVSPSGYTF.

The V and J genes are TRBV29-1 and TRBJ1-1. Per the germline V gene, CDR1 is SQVTM and CDR2 is ANQGSEA. This CDR3 region has 11 residues. CDR3 loop: CSYEGNTEAFF.

This chain uses TRBV7-9 with TRBJ1-3. Germline V gene lookup returns CDR1 SEHNR and CDR2 FQNEAQ (reference sequence). The CDR3 is 15 residues long. The CDR3 sequence is CASSLSLENGNTIYF. The full variable domain, in which reference TRBV7-9 and TRBJ1-3 provide the parts outside the CDR3, is DTGVSQNPRHKITKRGQNVTFRCDPISEHNRLYWYRQTLGQGPEFLTYFQNEAQLEKSRLLSDRFSAERPKGSFSTLEIQRTEQGDSAMYLCASSLSLENGNTIYFGEGSWLTVV.

This CDR3 is CASSERSPPGANEKLFF. V usage is TRBV6-1 and J usage is TRBJ1-4; TCRdb selects TRBD1, and the lack of DNA leaves this call unchecked. Germline assignment: CDR1 MNHNS and CDR2 SASEGT. The CDR3 covers 17 residues.

The chain couples TRBV5-1 to TRBJ2-3; with no DNA, the TCRdb D assignment of TRBD1 cannot be verified. There are 15 residues in the CDR3. Germline V gene lookup returns CDR1 SGHRS and CDR2 YFSETQ. CDR3 in amino acids: CASSSRGTGTDTQYF. The variable domain in full, with the rest retrieved from reference TRBV5-1 and TRBJ2-3, is KAGVTQTPRYLIKTRGQQVTLSCSPISGHRSVSWYQQTPGQGLQFLFEYFSETQRNKGNFPGRFSGRQFSNSRSEMNVSTLELGDSALYLCASSSRGTGTDTQYFGPGTRLTVL.

The J gene is TRBJ2-1, the V gene TRBV4-1; TCRdb outputs TRBD2, but without DNA this stays unchecked. The CDR3 spans 14 residues. Germline assignment: CDR1 MGHRA and CDR2 YSYEKL. CDR3 protein: CASSLPTTRREQFF.

This rearrangement joins TRBV20-1 to TRBJ2-7; there is no DNA to check the TCRdb D call of TRBD2. This CDR3 comprises 18 residues. Germline CDR1 and CDR2: DFQATT and SNEGSKA (reference sequence). CDR3 protein: CSARGLPGTSGRYDEQYF.

This rearrangement joins TRBV7-2 to TRBJ1-6; TCRdb's D call of TRBD1 is untestable without DNA. There are 15 residues in the CDR3. Germline V gene data show CDR1 as SGHTA and CDR2 as FQGNSA. The CDR3 loop is CASSPDRVYNLPLHF.

V usage is TRBV20-1 and J usage is TRBJ2-2. Germline V gives CDR1 DFQATT, CDR2 SNEGSKA (reference sequence). The CDR3 contains 18 residues. CDR3 in amino acids: CSARDSVGRPMGTGELFF.

This chain links TRBV20-1 with TRBJ2-1; TCRdb gives TRBD1 as the D gene, but with no DNA this cannot be confirmed. Germline CDR1 and CDR2: DFQATT and SNEGSKA (reference sequence). The CDR3 has 15 residues. The CDR3 region is CSASNPSGTNNEQFF.